Below, 7 T cell receptor beta chains from the same sample are listed, as sequenced in a study of OX40 agonist ivuxolimab in advanced cancers. Libraries were prepared by immunoSEQ multiplex PCR; TCRdb keeps only in-frame clonotypes and omits some of them. Of 95,000 to 100,000 clones in the sample, around 94% were seen once. This specimen was CD4+ or CD8+ T cells sorted from blood, taken in a trial of the OX40 agonist ivuxolimab. All receptors derive from an adult with an advanced solid tumor such as melanoma, head and neck, liver or kidney cancer.

This chain joins TRBV15 and TRBJ2-1, with TRBD1 as a possible D gene (5 bases). V shed 3 bases and J shed 4 bases, with 16 bases lying between them. Germline V gives CDR1 LNHNV, CDR2 YYDKDF (reference sequence). The CDR3 runs to 16 residues. CDR3 DNA sequence: TGTGCCACCAGCAGGTCCCGCCAGGGCGGTTACAATGAGCAGTTCTTC. The encoded protein is CATSRSRQGGYNEQFF.

The rearrangement joins TRBV25-1 to TRBJ2-5; unclear D gene. This CDR3 is built from 12 residues. The germline V and J ends were trimmed by 1 base and 5 bases, with 5 bases remaining between them. Germline V gene sequence: CDR1 MGHDK, CDR2 SYGVNS. The CDR3 coding sequence is TGTGCCAGCAGTGAATCCACGGAGACCCAGTACTTC. Encoded protein: CASSESTETQYF.

The V call is TRBV27, the J call TRBJ2-1; D is undetermined. V was clipped by 5 bases and J by 3 bases, with 5 bases between them. CDR3 length equals 12 residues. CDR1 and CDR2 (germline): MNHEY, SMNVEV (reference sequence). The CDR3 reads CASSPNYNEQFF. CDR3 DNA sequence: TGTGCCAGCAGTCCGAACTACAATGAGCAGTTCTTC.

The chain has TRBV6-5 and TRBJ1-2; D perhaps matches TRBD1 (6 bases). CDR3 length: 14 residues. Germline V gene data show CDR1 as MNHEY and CDR2 as SVGAGI. Trimming removed 1 base at V and 8 bases at J, with 14 bases between. The CDR3 DNA follows: TGTGCCAGCAGTTACTTCCCCGGGACACTAGGCTACACCTTC. It encodes CASSYFPGTLGYTF.

The chain couples TRBV27 to TRBJ1-2, with D perhaps TRBD1 (6 bases). Looked up from germline, CDR1 is MNHEY and CDR2 is SMNVEV (reference sequence). V lost 1 base and J lost 4, with 10 bases in between. This CDR3 region has 14 residues. CDR3 sequence: CASSLFTGSYGYTF. DNA for the CDR3: TGTGCCAGCAGTTTATTTACAGGGAGCTATGGCTACACCTTC.

The chain has TRBV6-1 and TRBJ2-3; D gene unclear. The ends were cut back, 8 bases at V and 4 bases at J, with 16 bases in the middle. The CDR3 extends over 14 amino acids. Germline V gene lookup returns CDR1 MNHNS and CDR2 SASEGT. This chain's CDR3 is CASRSGPEPDTQYF. As DNA, the CDR3 is TGTGCCAGCCGTTCGGGTCCGGAGCCAGATACGCAGTATTTT.

V and J are TRBV5-3 and TRBJ1-5, with 8 bases aligning to TRBD1. TRBV5-3 is designated an ORF whose function remains uncertain. This CDR3 has 16 amino acids. The junction had 7 bases not matched to a gene; V was cut back by 5 bases and J by 0 bases. This chain's CDR3 is CARRFKQGDSNQPQHF. For the CDR3, the DNA is TGTGCCAGAAGATTCAAACAGGGGGATAGCAATCAGCCCCAGCATTTT.